The clone carrying this T cell receptor (beta chain) was recorded a few times. The data were obtained in a study of shared T cell receptors in the human thymus. Assay: immunoSEQ multiplex PCR; the TCRdb copy retains only in-frame clones and omits some. Of some 760,000 clones listed, 75% to 90% are singletons. The J segment lost 7 bases and the V segment lost 4 bases, leaving 13 bases of the junction unmatched. Germline-derived CDR1 and CDR2 are SGHRS and YFSETQ. This CDR3 is built from 16 residues. These same records also appear under a second study, on human thymus T cells. That work states: Infants served as donors; they were healthy and Finnish and were having corrective surgery for congenital heart defects. Related research described thymic repertoires that were highly overlapping among unrelated individuals.

Sequenced: thymocytes. This chain uses TRBV5-1 with TRBJ2-7; TRBD1 matches 11 bases. This receptor was obtained from a girl in the first two years of life with a congenital heart defect. The CDR3 DNA reads as TGCGCCAGCAGCACCCACGACGGGACAGGGGGTTGGGAGCAGTACTTC. This gives the protein CASSTHDGTGGWEQYF.